This T cell receptor beta chain was captured by sequencing in a study of T cell changes during pregnancy in multiple sclerosis. V lost 6 bases to trimming and J lost 1 base, with 16 bases between them. Germline CDR1 LNHDA, CDR2 SQIVND (reference sequence). The CDR3 loop spans 16 amino acids. The table came from immunoSEQ multiplex PCR; TCRdb's copy has only in-frame clones and leaves some out. The table has roughly 40,000 clones, approximately 85% seen once; the top ten hold 1.2%. The chain recombines TRBV19 with TRBJ1-3, with a possible D match to TRBD1 (6 bases). This clonotype originated in a female donor with multiple sclerosis, enrolled in a pregnancy study. The material was CD4+ T cells from peripheral blood mononuclear cells, obtained before pregnancy. CDR3 in amino acids: CASSNRALGSGNTIYF. The CDR3 bases are TGTGCCAGTAGCAACAGGGCTCTAGGGTCTGGAAACACCATATATTTT.